At least ten counts were recorded for the clone carrying this TCR beta chain. What it binds is not known. TCRdb itself ran the RT-PCR reads through MiXCR, one entry per CDR3 protein. This table holds 550,000 to 800,000 distinct CDR3 sequences, 14% found once. The data stem from a study of response to subunit inactivated influenza vaccine. Study-level results: Each seasonal influenza vaccination, the authors suggested, recruits few new T cells.

Germline V gives CDR1 LGHDT, CDR2 YNNKEL (reference sequence). This CDR3 is built from 14 residues. Germline trimming cut 3 bases from V and 6 bases from J; bases unmatched to any gene: 3. The sequence was obtained from a man aged 45-60 years who received an inactivated influenza vaccine. The V call is TRBV3-1, the J call TRBJ2-4; 9 bases match TRBD1. The sample in question was PBMCs from blood, obtained 14 to 15 days before vaccination. CDR3: CASSHQDRGNIQYF. CDR3 bases: TGTGCCAGCAGCCACCAGGACAGGGGAAACATTCAGTACTTC.